These 8 T cell receptor beta chains originate from one sample sequenced in a study of early T cells in non-severe SARS-CoV-2 infection. TCRdb reanalysed the 5' RACE reads using MiXCR and keeps one entry per CDR3 protein. The data contain tens of thousands of distinct CDR3 sequences, roughly 5.3% of them seen just once; the ten biggest clones take up 4.5% to 5.5%. Sequencing used whole blood. All receptors derive from an adult who was a healthcare worker with PCR-confirmed SARS-CoV-2 infection or an uninfected control (not recorded which).

This clonotype was found a few times. The chain uses TRBV5-6 and TRBJ2-4; perhaps D is TRBD1 or TRBD2 (5 bases each). The CDR3 runs to 13 residues. V was shortened by 8 bases and J by 4 bases, with 13 bases between the two germline ends. The germline gives CDR1 SGHDT, CDR2 YYEEEE. The CDR3 loop is CASLSGTKNIQYF. CDR3 nucleotide sequence: TGTGCCAGTTTATCGGGGACGAAAAACATTCAGTACTTC.

At least ten counts were recorded for this clonotype. The chain joins TRBV12-3 or TRBV12-4 to TRBJ2-1; D call uncertain. This CDR3 contains 13 residues. The V gene lost 3 bases and the J gene lost 6 bases, with 9 bases spanning the gap. CDR3 DNA sequence: TGTGCCAGCAGTTTTGGGCAGTTCAATGAGCAGTTCTTC. It specifies CASSFGQFNEQFF.

This clonotype was seen repeatedly, ten times or more. The rearrangement joins TRBV5-1 to TRBJ2-2, with D unresolved. Trimming cost V 4 bases and J 5 bases, with 6 bases left between them. CDR3 length equals 12 residues. Germline CDR1 reads SGHRS; CDR2 reads YFSETQ. The CDR3 sequence: CASSQPTGELFF. CDR3 in DNA: TGCGCCAGCAGCCAACCTACCGGGGAGCTGTTTTTT.

This CDR3 is CASSPNGRGASNLQPQHF. CDR3 DNA: TGTGCCAGTAGCCCCAATGGGAGGGGGGCGTCAAACTTACAGCCCCAGCATTTT. The rearrangement uses TRBV19 and TRBJ1-5; tentative D call: TRBD1 (6 bases). Germline lookup yields CDR1 LNHDA and CDR2 SQIVND (reference sequence). V gave up 6 bases and J gave up 7 bases, with 28 bases separating them. This CDR3 spans 18 amino acids.

The rearrangement links TRBV6-5 to TRBJ2-2, with a possible D match to TRBD1 (5 bases). The CDR3 spans 15 residues. The V and J ends lost 0 bases and 7 bases respectively, with 12 bases between them. CDR1 is MNHEY and CDR2 is SVGAGI in the germline V gene. This CDR3 is CASSYSGSRVGELFF. The CDR3, as DNA: TGTGCCAGCAGTTACTCGGGAAGCAGGGTCGGGGAGCTGTTTTTT.

This clonotype showed up many times. The chain combines TRBV20-1 with TRBJ2-7; 7 bases fit TRBD2. Germline lookup yields CDR1 DFQATT and CDR2 SNEGSKA (reference sequence). Trimming cost V 7 bases and J 5 bases; bases outside gene matches: 14. This CDR3 is 14 amino acids long. The CDR3 sequence is CSVGRETVGNEQYF. CDR3 nucleotide sequence: TGCAGTGTCGGGCGGGAGACCGTGGGGAACGAGCAGTACTTC.

As to this clonotype: This may be a read error: a much more frequent sequence differs by one nucleotide. This chain connects TRBV11-2 to TRBJ2-1, with D unresolved. Trimming took 2 bases from V and 1 from J, leaving 9 bases between them. CDR1 SGHAT and CDR2 FQNNGV come from the germline V gene. The CDR3 covers 15 residues. CDR3 residues: CASSLRPSSYNEQFF. CDR3 sequence (DNA): TGTGCCAGCAGCTTAAGGCCTAGTTCCTACAATGAGCAGTTCTTC.

The CDR3 DNA reads TGTGCCAGCAGGCGACTTCAAGGAGAGACCCAGTACTTC. The encoded protein is CASRRLQGETQYF. The genes are TRBV2 and TRBJ2-5; no reliable D call. The CDR3 has 13 amino acids. V was cut by 6 bases and J by 4 bases, with 12 bases left in between. Germline values: CDR1 SNHLY, CDR2 FYNNEI.